Shown below are 9 T cell receptor beta chains from a single sample sequenced in a study of siplizumab effects on memory and regulatory T cells. Sequenced by immunoSEQ multiplex PCR; TCRdb stores in-frame clones only, minus some. Here the sample spans around 45,000 clones, more than 75% being singletons. Sequencing was carried out using naive CD8+ T cells sorted from blood. These receptors all stem from a human donor in good health.

The genes are TRBV12-1 and TRBJ2-1; the table calls TRBD2, which could not be checked here. TRBV12-1 is recorded as a pseudogene. The CDR3 consists of 14 residues. CDR3 bases: TGTGCCAGCAGCTTTGCCTTCTCCGCGGGTGAGCAGTTCTTC. This codes for CASSFAFSAGEQFF.

This clone occurred a few times. The V call is TRBV11-2, the J call TRBJ2-7; no reliable D call. The CDR3 has 12 residues. Germline V gene data show CDR1 as SGHAT and CDR2 as FQNNGV. Trimming shortened V by 1 base and J by 6 bases, and 7 bases separated the two germline ends. Here the CDR3 reads CASSLVPPEQYF. The CDR3 DNA sequence: TGTGCCAGCAGCTTAGTACCTCCCGAGCAGTACTTC. Using reference TRBV11-2 and TRBJ2-7 for the parts outside the CDR3, the full variable domain is EAGVAQSPRYKIIEKRQSVAFWCNPISGHATLYWYQQILGQGPKLLIQFQNNGVVDDSQLPKDRFSAERLKGVDSTLKIQPAKLEDSAVYLCASSLVPPEQYFGPGTRLTVT.

The rearrangement joins TRBV18 to TRBJ2-5; D is perhaps TRBD2 (6 bases). Trimming removed 3 bases from V and 0 bases from J, with 8 bases in between. In germline, CDR1 is KGHSH, CDR2 LQKENI. This CDR3 comprises 14 residues. The CDR3 region is CASSPRDYQETQYF. In DNA, the CDR3 is TGTGCCAGCTCACCCCGGGACTACCAAGAGACCCAGTACTTC. Complete variable domain (other parts from reference TRBV18 and TRBJ2-5): NAGVMQNPRHLVRRRGQEARLRCSPMKGHSHVYWYRQLPEEGLKFMVYLQKENIIDESGMPKERFSAEFPKEGPSILRIQQVVRGDSAAYFCASSPRDYQETQYFGPGTRLLVL.

This rearrangement joins TRBV6-5 to TRBJ2-1; the match to TRBD2 covers 12 bases. J lost 7 bases, V lost 2 bases, and 3 bases had no gene match. This CDR3 has 15 residues. Germline V gene data show CDR1 as MNHEY and CDR2 as SVGAGI. The CDR3 here is CASSYTGTSGNEQFF. The CDR3 region has the DNA TGTGCCAGCAGTTACACCGGGACTAGCGGGAATGAGCAGTTCTTC.

V gene TRBV6-1 combines with J gene TRBJ2-5, with 8 bases identical to TRBD1. Trimming removed 3 bases from V and 0 bases from J; junction bases left unmatched: 3. The CDR3 loop spans 15 amino acids. The V gene's germline CDR1 is MNHNS and CDR2 SASEGT. DNA for the CDR3: TGTGCCAGCAGTGAGTACAGGGGGGACCAAGAGACCCAGTACTTC. This encodes CASSEYRGDQETQYF.

The chain combines TRBV7-9 with TRBJ2-7; the D gene is possibly TRBD1 (5 bases). CDR1 and CDR2 from the germline V gene are SEHNR and FQNEAQ (reference sequence). CDR3 length: 14 residues. V was clipped by 7 bases and J by 3 bases, with 16 bases between them. The CDR3 DNA is TGTGCCAGCACCCACCCTGGGGCCAACTACGAGCAGTACTTC. Protein: CASTHPGANYEQYF.

The chain has TRBV6-5 and TRBJ2-5; no definite D call. The CDR3 totals 14 residues. CDR1 and CDR2 (germline): MNHEY, SVGAGI. V was clipped by 8 bases and J by 1 base, with 14 bases between them. This CDR3 is CASVLSGSQETQYF. Here the CDR3 DNA reads TGTGCCAGCGTCCTTTCCGGGTCCCAAGAGACCCAGTACTTC.

This chain links TRBV27 with TRBJ2-7, with TRBD1 identical over 8 bases. J was trimmed by 2 bases and V by 7 bases; bases with no gene match: 4. The CDR3 runs 13 residues. Per the germline V gene, CDR1 is MNHEY and CDR2 is SMNVEV (reference sequence). CDR3 DNA sequence: TGTGCCAGCAAGGACAGGGCCGCCTACGAGCAGTACTTC. This encodes CASKDRAAYEQYF.

V and J are TRBV6-4 and TRBJ2-1; TRBD2 aligns across 13 bases. The germline gives CDR1 MRHNA, CDR2 SNTAGT. Trimming at V came to 6 bases and at J to 9 bases, leaving 5 bases not matched to a gene. CDR3 length equals 14 residues. The CDR3 DNA reads TGTGCCAGCAGCGGACTAGCGGGAGAGGGTGAGCAGTTCTTC. It specifies CASSGLAGEGEQFF.